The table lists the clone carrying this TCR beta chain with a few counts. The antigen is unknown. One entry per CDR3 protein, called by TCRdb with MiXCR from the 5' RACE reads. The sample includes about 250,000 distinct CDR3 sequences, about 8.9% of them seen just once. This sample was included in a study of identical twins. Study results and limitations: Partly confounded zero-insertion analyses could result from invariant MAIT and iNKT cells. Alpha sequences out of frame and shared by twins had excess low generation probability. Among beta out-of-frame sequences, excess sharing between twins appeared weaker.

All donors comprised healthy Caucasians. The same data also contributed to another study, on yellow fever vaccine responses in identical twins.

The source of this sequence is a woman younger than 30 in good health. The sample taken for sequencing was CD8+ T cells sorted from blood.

The CDR3 DNA reads as TGTGCCAGCAGTTGGGACTTATCGCCCGGGGAGCTGTTTTTT. It yields the protein CASSWDLSPGELFF. This chain joins TRBV11-3 and TRBJ2-2; perhaps TRBD2 as D (6 bases). Trimming removed 6 bases from V and 6 bases from J, with 14 bases in between. Germline CDR1 reads SGHNT; CDR2 reads YENEEA. The CDR3 spans 14 residues.